This is a list of T cell receptor beta chains from one sample in a study of blood T cell repertoires in COVID-19. The protocol was immunoSEQ multiplex PCR, while the TCRdb copy is restricted to in-frame clones and leaves out a portion. Among 150,000 to 200,000 clones, roughly nine tenths were seen once, and the ten largest hold approximately 2.3%. The sequenced sample consisted of peripheral blood. The receptors were gathered from a man in his sixties or seventies with active or convalescent COVID-19. Each CDR3 is given with its conserved first and last residue. D genes are given only for firm matches. Not all rows give a size; the values are once, few, many and, for expanded clones, a class.

V gene	J gene	D gene	clone size	CDR3 protein	CDR3 DNA
TRBV7-2	TRBJ1-6	.	.	CASSQMDSYNSPLHF	TGTGCCAGCAGCCAAATGGACAGTTATAATTCACCCCTCCACTTT
TRBV19	TRBJ1-6	.	.	CASRETTVNYNSPLHF	TGTGCCAGTAGGGAAACGACAGTCAACTATAATTCACCCCTCCACTTT
TRBV9	TRBJ2-3	TRBD2	once	CASSVDSGGRNTQYF	TGTGCCAGCAGCGTAGATTCGGGGGGGCGGAATACGCAGTATTTT
TRBV6-2/TRBV6-3	TRBJ2-7	.	.	CASSNPRSPGEYEQYF	TGTGCCAGCAGTAATCCCAGGAGCCCCGGGGAATACGAGCAGTACTTC
TRBV20-1	TRBJ2-1	TRBD1	.	CSAREGASYNEQFF	TGCAGTGCTCGTGAGGGGGCCTCCTACAATGAGCAGTTCTTC
TRBV24-1	TRBJ1-2	TRBD1	.	CATSEGTGYGYTF	TGTGCCACCAGTGAGGGGACAGGATATGGCTACACCTTC
TRBV3-1/TRBV3-2	TRBJ1-1	.	.	CASSQVIGTEAFF	TGTGCCAGCAGCCAAGTTATCGGGACTGAAGCTTTCTTT
TRBV5-1	TRBJ2-7	TRBD1	.	CASSLDRGNAYEQYF	TGCGCCAGCAGCTTGGACAGGGGAAACGCCTACGAGCAGTACTTC
TRBV10-3	TRBJ1-5	.	.	CAIRGEGAAYQPQHF	TGTGCCATCAGAGGGGAAGGGGCGGCCTATCAGCCCCAGCATTTT
TRBV9	TRBJ1-2	.	.	CASRDRVAGYTF	TGTGCCAGCAGAGATCGGGTCGCTGGCTACACCTTC
TRBV6-5	TRBJ2-2	TRBD1	.	CASRPTGDTGELFF	TGTGCCAGCAGACCGACAGGGGACACCGGGGAGCTGTTTTTT
TRBV28	TRBJ2-7	.	.	CASSPPLGEQYF	TGTGCCAGCAGCCCCCCGCTAGGCGAGCAGTACTTC
TRBV5-1	TRBJ1-1	.	.	CASTVRPSTNTEAFF	TGCGCCAGCACCGTCCGCCCGAGCACGAACACTGAAGCTTTCTTT
TRBV24-1	TRBJ2-7	.	.	CAAGRDPYEQYF	TGTGCCGCCGGGCGGGACCCCTACGAGCAGTACTTC
TRBV6-2/TRBV6-3	TRBJ2-7	TRBD1	.	CASSHRDRDVLGYEQYF	TGTGCCAGCAGTCACCGGGACAGGGATGTCTTAGGCTACGAGCAGTACTTC
TRBV5-1	TRBJ2-7	.	.	CASSLLAGGEQYF	TGCGCCAGCAGCTTGCTGGCGGGTGGGGAGCAGTACTTC
TRBV5-1	TRBJ2-5	TRBD2	.	CASSFLAGELRGGRETQYF	TGCGCCAGCAGCTTCCTAGCGGGAGAGCTCAGAGGTGGGCGAGAGACCCAGTACTTC
TRBV28	TRBJ1-5	.	.	CATSGRGQPQHF	TGTGCCACCTCGGGGAGAGGCCAGCCCCAGCATTTT
TRBV5-1	TRBJ1-1	TRBD1	.	CASSSGTGEAFF	TGCGCCAGCAGCTCCGGGACAGGGGAAGCTTTCTTT
TRBV10-3	TRBJ1-2	.	few	CAIKRSNYGYTF	TGTGCCATCAAGAGAAGTAACTATGGCTACACCTTC
TRBV27	TRBJ2-7	TRBD2	.	CASSGSSGPYEQYF	TGTGCCAGCAGTGGGTCTAGCGGGCCCTACGAGCAGTACTTC
TRBV5-1	TRBJ1-1	TRBD1	.	CASSLGRGADTEAFF	TGCGCCAGCAGCTTGGGCAGGGGGGCTGACACTGAAGCTTTCTTT
TRBV11-2	TRBJ2-1	.	.	CASSLLTKQFF	TGTGCCAGCAGCTTGCTAACCAAACAGTTCTTC
TRBV20-1	TRBJ2-1	TRBD2	.	CSASAPGLARLGQFF	TGCAGTGCTAGTGCCCCGGGACTAGCGCGACTGGGGCAGTTCTTC
TRBV27	TRBJ2-4	.	.	CASSPLRVPKNIQYF	TGTGCCAGCAGTCCCCTCAGGGTCCCCAAAAACATTCAGTACTTC
TRBV5-1	TRBJ1-6	TRBD1	.	CASSVGQGVVSPLHF	TGCGCCAGCAGCGTAGGACAGGGGGTTGTTTCACCCCTCCACTTT
TRBV19	TRBJ1-4	TRBD1	.	CASSIKGGQEKLFF	TGTGCCAGTAGTATAAAAGGGGGCCAAGAAAAACTGTTTTTT